This TCR beta chain was profiled in a study of CD8+ T cells in alopecia areata. Study-level information: Tofacitinib therapy took 6 to 18 months; 6 months off drug came after.

In each case, RNA was isolated and then reverse transcribed into cDNA as the sequencing template. Profiled with immunoSEQ multiplex PCR; TCRdb holds only in-frame clones, not every one. Of roughly 130,000 clones in the sample, around 60% were seen once. Alopecia areata patients had lesional scalp punch biopsies and peripheral blood taken from them. Findings of the study overall: Alphabeta T cells residing in normal skin are also sequenced in scalp samples.

In the case of this clone: The target antigen is unknown.

The sample consisted of CD4+ T cells sorted from blood, taken at week 0. This TCR derives from a human donor with alopecia areata.

CDR3 nucleotides: TGTGCCTGGAGTGGAGGGGCAGTTTGGAAAGAGACCCAGTACTTC. Translating gives CAWSGGAVWKETQYF. The chain joins TRBV30 to TRBJ2-5, with D perhaps TRBD1 or TRBD2 (5 bases each). V was trimmed by 1 base and J by 3 bases, leaving 15 bases between them. Germline V gives CDR1 GTSNPN, CDR2 SVGIG (reference sequence). The CDR3 loop spans 15 amino acids.